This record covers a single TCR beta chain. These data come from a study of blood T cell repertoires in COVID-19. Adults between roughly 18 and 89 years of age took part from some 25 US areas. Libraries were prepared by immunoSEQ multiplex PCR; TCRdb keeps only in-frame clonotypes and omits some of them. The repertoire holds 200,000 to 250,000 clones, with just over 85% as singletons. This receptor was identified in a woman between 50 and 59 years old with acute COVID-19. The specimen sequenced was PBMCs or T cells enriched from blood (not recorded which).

CDR3 sequence reads: CASTSYRESLGYTF. In nucleotides, the CDR3 is TGTGCCAGCACCAGCTACAGGGAGTCTCTCGGCTACACCTTC. The gene calls are TRBV27 and TRBJ1-2, with D possibly matching TRBD1 (6 bases). Trimming pared 7 bases from V and 8 bases from J, leaving 20 bases between. This CDR3 is 14 amino acids long. Per the germline V gene, CDR1 is MNHEY and CDR2 is SMNVEV (reference sequence).